This T cell receptor (beta chain) appears in the sequencing data of a study of shared clonotypes between healthy human individuals. Whole-study findings and limits: Naive subsets typically showed greater estimated richness than memory subsets.

Concerning this clone: Its matching antigen is unknown.

Sequencing was at deep level. Repertoires were generated with immunoSEQ multiplex PCR, while TCRdb's copy carries only in-frame clones and drops some. Of some 1,400,000 clones listed, roughly 96% are singletons. This CDR3 is built from 16 residues. The germline V and J ends were trimmed by 4 bases and 0 bases, with 12 bases remaining between them. Germline CDR1 MNHNS, CDR2 SASEGT. Into CD45RA+ naive and CD45RA-negative memory subsets, the CD4+ cells were split. The chain couples TRBV6-1 to TRBJ1-4; D possibly corresponds to TRBD1 (6 bases). This clonotype originated in a man aged 30-40 years in good health. What was sequenced was naive CD4+ T cells sorted from blood. Subset indicated: CD45RA+ positively selected. Written as DNA, the CDR3 is TGTGCCAGCAGTGTCGGACAGCTCGCAACTAATGAAAAACTGTTTTTT. Translation gives CASSVGQLATNEKLFF.